The 3 T cell receptor beta chains reported below all come from one sample, sequenced in a study of T cells in Graves' hyperthyroidism and ophthalmopathy. Amplification targeted TCR beta CDR3 regions from RNA transcripts. TCR CDR3 regions were first amplified by RT-PCR with HTBI primers. TCRdb independently ran MiXCR on the multiplex PCR reads; one entry per CDR3 protein. Counted here are roughly 110,000 distinct CDR3 sequences, about 16% occurring once; the ten biggest clones make up 35% to 50%. Material: blood. These receptor sequences come from a woman aged 45 to 65 with Graves' hyperthyroidism.

The rearrangement links TRBV28 to TRBJ1-1; TRBD1 agrees at 12 bases. The CDR3 is made up of 15 amino acids. Germline CDR1 is MDHEN and CDR2 is SYDVKM. After removal of 3 bases from V and 7 bases from J, the junction contained 6 bases not matched to a gene. This CDR3 reads CASSLGQGARSEAFF. The CDR3 coding sequence is TGTGCCAGCAGTTTGGGACAGGGGGCTAGGAGTGAAGCTTTCTTT. Variable domain in full (rest from reference TRBV28 and TRBJ1-1): DVKVTQSSRYLVKRTGEKVFLECVQDMDHENMFWYRQDPGLGLRLIYFSYDVKMKEKGDIPEGYSVSREKKERFSLILESASTNQTSMYLCASSLGQGARSEAFFGQGTRLTVV.

This clonotype was counted many times. The rearrangement uses TRBV6-6 and TRBJ2-1; D gene ambiguous. This CDR3 is built from 13 residues. V lost 2 bases and J lost 7, with 9 bases in between. Per germline, CDR1 MNHNY and CDR2 SVGAGI (reference sequence). The CDR3 protein is CASSYAPQNEQFF. The CDR3 DNA reads TGTGCCAGCAGTTACGCCCCCCAGAATGAGCAGTTCTTC.

This clonotype appeared many times. CDR3 amino acids: CASSLLRGGEQYV. CDR3 sequence (DNA): TGTGCCAGCAGCTTATTGCGCGGTGGCGAGCAGTACGTC. The rearrangement joins TRBV11-2 to TRBJ2-7; no clear D. This CDR3 contains 13 residues. The V gene lost 2 bases and the J gene lost 6 bases, with 11 bases spanning the gap. Germline V gene lookup returns CDR1 SGHAT and CDR2 FQNNGV.